This TCR beta chain was profiled in a study of CD8+ T cells in alopecia areata. Treatment specified: oral pan-JAK inhibitor, 5-10 mg twice daily. Reverse transcribed after extraction, RNA yielded cDNA as the sequencing template. TCRdb's copy holds only in-frame clones and misses some; the assay was immunoSEQ multiplex PCR. This table holds 110,000 to 150,000 clones, around 82% found once. CDR1 and CDR2 (germline): SGHTA, FQGNSA. V lost 2 bases and J lost 6, with 7 bases in between. The CDR3 totals 13 residues. The source material was CD8+ T cells sorted from blood, sampled at week 4, from a patient treated with tofacitinib. This chain joins TRBV7-2 and TRBJ2-2; D not certain. The receptor was isolated from a human donor with alopecia areata. The chain's CDR3 is CASSLRIAGELFF. The CDR3 nucleotides are TGTGCCAGCAGCTTACGGATAGCCGGGGAGCTGTTTTTT.